A single sample gave rise to the 8 T cell receptor beta chains below, sequenced in a study of blood T cell repertoires in COVID-19. The protocol was immunoSEQ multiplex PCR, while the TCRdb copy is restricted to in-frame clones and leaves out a portion. The profile shows under 400,000 clones, about 87% of them singletons. The sequenced material came from peripheral blood. Every receptor here comes from a woman aged 25-40 years with COVID-19, enrolled during active disease.

The genes are TRBV10-2 and TRBJ1-6; no definite D call. Germline-derived CDR1 and CDR2 are WSHSY and SAAADI. Trimming left V 1 base short and J 6 bases short, with 10 bases between. The CDR3 is 15 amino acids. The CDR3 region has the DNA TGCGCCAGCAGTGAGTTGAGGGCGCCTAATTCACCCCTCCACTTT. It encodes CASSELRAPNSPLHF.

The V and J genes are TRBV5-1 and TRBJ2-2, with 11 bases fitting TRBD2. V was clipped by 2 bases and J by 6 bases; unmatched bases: 12. There are 18 residues in the CDR3. Germline V CDR1 and CDR2: SGHRS, YFSETQ. DNA of the CDR3: TGCGCCAGCAGCTTCGGGGGCTTAACTAGCGGGAGCCCCGGGGAGCTGTTTTTT. Its translation: CASSFGGLTSGSPGELFF. Drawing the rest from reference TRBV5-1 and TRBJ2-2, the complete variable domain is KAGVTQTPRYLIKTRGQQVTLSCSPISGHRSVSWYQQTPGQGLQFLFEYFSETQRNKGNFPGRFSGRQFSNSRSEMNVSTLELGDSALYLCASSFGGLTSGSPGELFFGEGSRLTVL.

The rearrangement joins TRBV5-4 to TRBJ2-1; TRBD2 matches 11 bases. The CDR3 sequence is 17 residues long. After removal of 3 bases from V and 9 bases from J, the junction contained 14 bases not matched to a gene. Per germline, CDR1 SGHNT and CDR2 YYREEE (reference sequence). Here the CDR3 DNA reads TGTGCCAGCAGCTCCGGACGTCGGACTAGCGGGCTTAGTGAGCAGTTCTTC. This sequence encodes CASSSGRRTSGLSEQFF.

This clone was seen a single time. This rearrangement joins TRBV6-2 or TRBV6-3 to TRBJ1-2, with D possibly being TRBD1 (6 bases). Germline V gene lookup returns CDR1 MNHEY and CDR2 SVGEGT. V gave up 0 bases and J gave up 2 bases, with 13 bases separating them. The CDR3 totals 16 residues. CDR3 DNA sequence: TGTGCCAGCAGTTACTCGATATCCGGACAGAACTATGGCTACACCTTC. Protein sequence: CASSYSISGQNYGYTF.

This chain joins TRBV19 and TRBJ1-1; tentatively, D is TRBD1 (5 bases). Trimming pared 4 bases from V and 8 bases from J, leaving 14 bases between. The germline V gene has CDR1 LNHDA and CDR2 SQIVND (reference sequence). This CDR3 region has 13 residues. CDR3 coding DNA: TGTGCCAGTAGTACTACTGGGGGGGTGGAAGCTTTCTTT. Encoded protein: CASSTTGGVEAFF.

This clone was seen only once. The chain carries TRBV4-3 and TRBJ2-3; 7 bases fit TRBD2. Unmatched junction bases numbered 9, after V lost 0 bases and J lost 0 bases. The germline V gene encodes CDR1 LGHNA and CDR2 YSLEER. This CDR3 contains 18 residues. The CDR3 DNA follows: TGCGCCAGCAGCCAAGATCTTCCGCGGGAGACTAGCACAGATACGCAGTATTTT. Translated, it gives CASSQDLPRETSTDTQYF.

The rearrangement uses TRBV5-4 and TRBJ2-5; D is possibly TRBD2 (5 bases). The V end was cut by 4 bases, the J end by 6 bases, with 7 bases between. The CDR3 sequence is 11 residues long. Germline lookup yields CDR1 SGHNT and CDR2 YYREEE (reference sequence). The CDR3 DNA sequence: TGTGCCAGCAGCACGGGGAAGACCCAGTACTTC. It is translated as CASSTGKTQYF.

In regard to this clone: The sample carries other DNA sequences with the same CDR3. The rearrangement uses TRBV5-5 and TRBJ2-7, with 8 bases fitting TRBD1. The CDR3 runs 15 residues. V was clipped by 0 bases and J by 2 bases; unmatched bases: 4. The germline gives CDR1 SGHKS, CDR2 YYEKEE (reference sequence). CDR3 coding DNA: TGTGCCAGCAGCTTGGCCGGGACAGGAGCCTACGAGCAGTACTTC. Its translation: CASSLAGTGAYEQYF.